This TCR beta chain stems from a study of OX40 agonist ivuxolimab in advanced cancers. It was autoimmune disease history or systemic immunosuppression that excluded patients. Comment on this clone: The antigen remains undetermined.

V gave up 2 bases and J gave up 7 bases, with 13 bases separating them. In germline, CDR1 is SGDLS, CDR2 YYNGEE. This CDR3 spans 13 amino acids. The table came from immunoSEQ multiplex PCR; TCRdb's copy has only in-frame clones and leaves some out. The table includes fewer than 15,000 clones, 80% detected once. Study-level results: Partly responding patients at 0.1-3.0 mg/kg showed some of the smallest clonal expansion.

The clonotype originates from an adult with an advanced solid tumor such as melanoma, head and neck, liver or kidney cancer. This material consisted of CD4+ or CD8+ T cells sorted from blood, taken in a trial of the OX40 agonist ivuxolimab. The chain uses TRBV9 and TRBJ2-7; D is perhaps TRBD1 (5 bases). CDR3 residues: CASSVGSPGEQYF. Written as DNA, the CDR3 is TGTGCCAGCAGCGTGGGCAGCCCAGGGGAGCAGTACTTC.